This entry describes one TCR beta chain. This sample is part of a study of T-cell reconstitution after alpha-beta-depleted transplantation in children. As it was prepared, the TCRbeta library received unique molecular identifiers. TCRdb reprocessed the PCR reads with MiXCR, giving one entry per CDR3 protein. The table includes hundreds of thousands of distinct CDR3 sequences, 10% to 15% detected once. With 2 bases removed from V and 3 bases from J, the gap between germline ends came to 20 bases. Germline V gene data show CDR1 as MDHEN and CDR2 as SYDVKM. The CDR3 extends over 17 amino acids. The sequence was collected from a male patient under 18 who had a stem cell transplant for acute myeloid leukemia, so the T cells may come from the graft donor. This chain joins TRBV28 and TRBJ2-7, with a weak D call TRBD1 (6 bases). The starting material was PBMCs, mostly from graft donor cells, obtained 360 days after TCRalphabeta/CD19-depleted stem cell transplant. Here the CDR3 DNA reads TGTGCCAGCAGTTTAAATCCTGGGGGCGTCCAAAACTACGAGCAGTACTTC. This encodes CASSLNPGGVQNYEQYF.